This T cell receptor beta chain derives from a study of beta chain features in type 1 diabetes. About the research overall: Patients did not differ from healthy donors in age, gender or cell yield. The study examined about 100,000,000 sorted cells across all samples. Study-level findings and limits: Patients with Type 1 diabetes showed moderately but significantly shorter TCRB CDR3s in all four CD4+ subsets.

To note about this clone: Its antigen is still unknown.

Since all of the isolated RNA was reverse transcribed, expressed TCRB transcripts were what got sequenced. Sequenced naive, central memory and regulatory T cell samples produced an average of around 4 million reads. Data came from immunoSEQ multiplex PCR; TCRdb stores just in-frame clones and leaves some out. The table includes some 290,000 clones, roughly 25% detected once. Germline V gives CDR1 SEHNR, CDR2 FQNEAQ (reference sequence). V was pared by 5 bases and J by 4 bases, with 10 bases of the junction left unmatched. There are 16 residues in the CDR3. Naive, central memory, regulatory and stem cell-like memory cells within the CD4+ compartment were sorted using CD45RO/CCR7/CD25/CD127/CD95/CD27.

The V and J genes are TRBV7-9 and TRBJ1-3, with 8 bases that match TRBD1. The sequencing sample was made of naive CD4+ T cells from blood. The TCR sequence derives from a woman aged 30 to 39 with type 1 diabetes. CDR3 sequence: CASSPRQGSYGNTIYF. The DNA of the CDR3 is TGTGCCAGCAGCCCTCGACAGGGGTCCTACGGAAACACCATATATTTT. The full variable domain, rest sourced from reference TRBV7-9 and TRBJ1-3, is DTGVSQNPRHKITKRGQNVTFRCDPISEHNRLYWYRQTLGQGPEFLTYFQNEAQLEKSRLLSDRFSAERPKGSFSTLEIQRTEQGDSAMYLCASSPRQGSYGNTIYFGEGSWLTVV.